Listed here are 9 T cell receptor beta chains from one sample, sequenced in a study of cytomegalovirus exposure and HLA in healthy donors. PCR involved 60 Vbeta and 13 Jbeta primers. TCRdb's table, derived via immunoSEQ multiplex PCR, lists solely in-frame clones and lacks some. This table holds 150,000 or so clones, approximately 80% found once. Sample: PBMCs. Receptors were obtained from a woman aged 50 to 60 in good health and CMV-seropositive.

V and J are TRBV7-2 and TRBJ2-1; 9 positions agree with TRBD2. The CDR3 length is 16 residues. V lost 2 bases and J lost 7; bases outside the gene matches: 9. The germline gives CDR1 SGHTA, CDR2 FQGNSA. The CDR3: CASSLYGASGVNEQFF. The DNA for the CDR3 is TGTGCCAGCAGCTTATATGGGGCTAGCGGGGTGAATGAGCAGTTCTTC.

The CDR3 is CASSFSGGMAREQYF. The CDR3 DNA follows: TGTGCCAGCAGCTTCAGCGGGGGAATGGCTAGGGAGCAGTACTTC. This chain connects TRBV5-4 to TRBJ2-7, with 8 positions matching TRBD2. The CDR3 loop spans 15 amino acids. Trimming at V came to 2 bases and at J to 7 bases, leaving 11 bases not matched to a gene. CDR1 is SGHNT, CDR2 YYREEE, per germline (reference sequence).

The chain is built from TRBV18 and TRBJ1-1; no clear D gene. With 4 bases removed from V and 3 bases from J, the gap between germline ends came to 9 bases. The CDR3 spans 13 residues. Germline CDR1 reads KGHSH; CDR2 reads LQKENI. In DNA, the CDR3 is TGTGCCAGCTCACTTTTGCAGGACACTGAAGCTTTCTTT. Its translation: CASSLLQDTEAFF. The full variable domain, with the rest looked up from reference TRBV18 and TRBJ1-1, is NAGVMQNPRHLVRRRGQEARLRCSPMKGHSHVYWYRQLPEEGLKFMVYLQKENIIDESGMPKERFSAEFPKEGPSILRIQQVVRGDSAAYFCASSLLQDTEAFFGQGTRLTVV.

The rearrangement uses TRBV5-4 and TRBJ2-7; D may be TRBD1 (5 bases). Germline values: CDR1 SGHNT, CDR2 YYREEE (reference sequence). The CDR3 consists of 14 residues. Trimming took off 4 bases at V and 0 bases at J, with 11 bases between the two ends. The CDR3 DNA follows: TGTGCCAGCAGCCCCCAGGGTGGCTCCTACGAGCAGTACTTC. Translated: CASSPQGGSYEQYF.

V and J are TRBV7-2 and TRBJ1-5; maybe TRBD1 (5 bases). V lost 5 bases to trimming and J lost 2 bases, with 16 bases between them. Germline V lookup: CDR1 SGHTA, CDR2 FQGNSA. The CDR3 consists of 16 residues. The CDR3 coding sequence is TGTGCCAGCAGCCCTAGGTCAGGGATGCGCAATCAGCCCCAGCATTTT. Its translation is CASSPRSGMRNQPQHF.

This chain joins TRBV15 and TRBJ2-3; 7 bases agree with TRBD2. CDR3 length equals 14 residues. CDR1 is LNHNV and CDR2 is YYDKDF in the germline V gene (reference sequence). J was trimmed by 4 bases and V by 8 bases; bases with no gene match: 9. CDR3 sequence reads: CATGLDQRADTQYF. The CDR3 region has the DNA TGTGCCACCGGACTAGACCAGAGGGCAGATACGCAGTATTTT. Supplemented by reference TRBV15 and TRBJ2-3, the full variable domain reads DAMVIQNPRYQVTQFGKPVTLSCSQTLNHNVMYWYQQKSSQAPKLLFHYYDKDFNNEADTPDNFQSRRPNTSFCFLDIRSPGLGDTAMYLCATGLDQRADTQYFGPGTRLTVL.

Here the CDR3 reads CASSLALSSVDTQYF. CDR3 coding DNA: TGCGCCAGCAGCTTGGCCTTATCTAGCGTAGATACGCAGTATTTT. This chain connects TRBV5-1 to TRBJ2-3, with D tentatively TRBD2 (6 bases). CDR3 size: 15 residues. In germline, CDR1 is SGHRS, CDR2 YFSETQ. Trimming removed 0 bases from V and 5 bases from J, with 13 bases in between.

In nucleotides, the CDR3 is TGTGCCAGCAGCTTAGCGGGGTCACAGGATGAGCAGTTCTTC. Protein product: CASSLAGSQDEQFF. This chain joins TRBV7-3 and TRBJ2-1; a possible D gene is TRBD2 (6 bases). Trimming removed 2 bases at V and 8 bases at J, with 13 bases between. Germline loops: CDR1 SGHTA, CDR2 FQGTGA. This CDR3 is built from 14 residues.

This clone was seen once. The gene calls are TRBV7-8 and TRBJ2-1; TRBD2 matches 11 bases. The CDR3 is made up of 15 amino acids. The V gene end was trimmed by 5 bases and the J gene end by 12 bases; junction bases not matched to a gene: 12. From germline, CDR1 is SGHVS and CDR2 FQNEAQ. Written as DNA, the CDR3 is TGTGCCAGCAGCGTCGGACTAGCGGGCAATGCGGTGCAGTTCTTC. Translating gives CASSVGLAGNAVQFF.